The rows below give T cell receptor beta chains drawn from one sample of a study of cytomegalovirus exposure and HLA in healthy donors. TCRdb's table, derived via immunoSEQ multiplex PCR, lists solely in-frame clones and lacks some. The table shows over 100,000 clones, with approximately 80% occurring only once. Sequencing input: PBMCs. These receptors were obtained from a woman between 18 and 29 years old in good health and CMV-seropositive. Both conserved end residues are part of each CDR3. The D gene is left open where the match is weak. Only some rows state a clone size, as once, few, many or a class for expanded clones.

v_call	j_call	d_call	clone_size	cdr3_nt	cdr3_aa
TRBV6-1	TRBJ1-6	NA	NA	TGTGCCAGCAGTGAGGGGCAGGGCGGTTCACCCCTCCACTTT	CASSEGQGGSPLHF
TRBV29-1	TRBJ1-1	TRBD1	NA	TGCAGCGTTGGGACAGGGAAAGCTTTCTTT	CSVGTGKAFF
TRBV30	TRBJ2-2	TRBD1	NA	TGTGCCGCCCCGGTCAGGGGGCGGGGGAACACCGGGGAGCTGTTTTTT	CAAPVRGRGNTGELFF
TRBV10-1	TRBJ1-1	TRBD1	NA	TGCGCCAGTACGGACAGGCGAGGGACTGAAGCTTTCTTT	CASTDRRGTEAFF
TRBV10-3	TRBJ2-3	NA	NA	TGTGCCATCAGTGTAGGAGGGGCTGGAGATACGCAGTATTTT	CAISVGGAGDTQYF
TRBV2	TRBJ1-4	NA	NA	TGTGCCAGCAGTGTTATGGGCATCCGGGAAAAACTGTTTTTT	CASSVMGIREKLFF
TRBV15	TRBJ2-1	TRBD2	NA	TGTGCCACCAGCAGAGAATCCAAGGCGGGGGTTCCCAATGAGCAGTTCTTC	CATSRESKAGVPNEQFF
TRBV10-1	TRBJ2-7	TRBD1	NA	TGCGCCAGCATGGGGGGTGGAGGCAGGGGGCAATCTGAGAACGAGCAGTACTTC	CASMGGGGRGQSENEQYF
TRBV7-6	TRBJ1-2	NA	few	TGTGCCAGCAGCCGACCTCAGGGTTTGCGCTACACCTTC	CASSRPQGLRYTF
TRBV7-9	TRBJ1-4	TRBD1	NA	TGTGCCAGCAGCTTGGACAGGACAAGTTCTAATGAAAAACTGTTTTTT	CASSLDRTSSNEKLFF
TRBV9	TRBJ2-2	NA	NA	TGTGCCAGCAGCGTAGAGAGCTCCGGGGAGCTGTTTTTT	CASSVESSGELFF
TRBV4-1	TRBJ2-7	NA	NA	TGCGCCAGCAGCAATCCGATGACAGGAATCTACGAGCAGTACTTC	CASSNPMTGIYEQYF
TRBV4-1	TRBJ2-1	NA	NA	TGCGCCAGCAGCCAAGAACAGGCTCTCAACAATGAGCAGTTCTTC	CASSQEQALNNEQFF
TRBV7-3	TRBJ2-1	TRBD2	NA	TGTGCCAGCAGCCTGGCGGGGGGAAACAATGAGCAGTTCTTC	CASSLAGGNNEQFF
TRBV7-8	TRBJ2-1	NA	once	TGTGCCAGCAGCCACAGATTCAGCTCCTACAATGAGCAGTTCTTC	CASSHRFSSYNEQFF
TRBV27	TRBJ2-1	NA	NA	TGTGCCAGCAGTTTCGGCATGGGCACCTACAATGAGCAGTTCTTC	CASSFGMGTYNEQFF
TRBV5-1	TRBJ2-3	TRBD2	NA	TGCGCCAGCAGCCCGCAAAGTTTAGCGGGGCTAACAGATACGCAGTATTTT	CASSPQSLAGLTDTQYF
TRBV28	TRBJ2-2	TRBD2	NA	TGTGCCAGCAGTCCATCTAGCGGGGGGGCCTTCAGGGAGCTGTTTTTT	CASSPSSGGAFRELFF
TRBV11-2	TRBJ1-2	NA	NA	TGTGCCAGCAGCTTAACTGACAGCAGCTATGGCTACACCTTC	CASSLTDSSYGYTF
TRBV2	TRBJ2-4	NA	few	TGTGCCAGCAGTGAGAGTGAGGGAGCGCGTAGCATTCAGTACTTC	CASSESEGARSIQYF
TRBV7-9	TRBJ1-5	NA	NA	TGTGCCAGCAGCTTAGTGGACAGCCATAGCAATCAGCCCCAGCATTTT	CASSLVDSHSNQPQHF
TRBV2	TRBJ2-2	NA	NA	TGTGCCAGCAGCAAAGTGGCAAACACCGGGGAGCTGTTTTTT	CASSKVANTGELFF